A single sample is the source of the 8 T cell receptor beta chains below, sequenced in a study of patients and donors after allogeneic stem cell transplantation. TCRdb reprocessed the RT-PCR reads with MiXCR, giving one entry per CDR3 protein. This sample carries about a million distinct CDR3 sequences, about a sixth of them seen once, and the ten largest clones take approximately 5.9%. Material for sequencing was blood, either unsorted or a sorted T cell fraction (not recorded which). These receptors originate from a human donor who was either an allogeneic HSCT recipient or a stem cell or donor lymphocyte infusion donor (not recorded which). It is not recorded whose cells these are; they may come from a transplant donor.

The chain couples TRBV7-9 to TRBJ2-1; 7 positions match TRBD2. The junction had 8 bases not matched to a gene; V was cut back by 6 bases and J by 0 bases. The CDR3 contains 16 residues. Germline V CDR1 and CDR2: SEHNR, FQNEAQ (reference sequence). For the CDR3, the DNA is TGTGCCAGCAGACAAGCGGGGAGTTCCTCCTACAATGAGCAGTTCTTC. As protein: CASRQAGSSSYNEQFF.

V is TRBV2 and J is TRBJ2-3; D is unresolved. The V end was cut by 7 bases, the J end by 5 bases, with 16 bases between. The germline gives CDR1 SNHLY, CDR2 FYNNEI. This CDR3 contains 14 residues. CDR3 DNA: TGTGCCAGCAACGCGGCTAAGCAAAAAGATACGCAGTATTTT. Translated, it gives CASNAAKQKDTQYF.

This rearrangement joins TRBV12-3 or TRBV12-4 to TRBJ2-3, with 9 bases lining up with TRBD2. V lost 3 bases and J lost 3; bases outside the gene matches: 4. The CDR3 covers 15 residues. In DNA form, the CDR3 reads TGTGCCAGCAGTTTTGCGGGGGGGGCTACAGATACGCAGTATTTT. Residues: CASSFAGGATDTQYF.

This clonotype has just a few counts. This rearrangement joins TRBV6-5 to TRBJ1-3, with D unresolved. V was trimmed by 0 bases and J by 4 bases, leaving 7 bases between them. This CDR3 contains 14 residues. CDR1 and CDR2 from the germline V gene are MNHEY and SVGAGI. CDR3 in DNA: TGTGCCAGCAGTTACTCGTCTGGAGGAAACACCATATATTTT. Protein sequence: CASSYSSGGNTIYF.

The gene calls are TRBV5-1 and TRBJ1-2, with 9 positions matching TRBD1. The CDR3 runs 14 residues. Germline V gene sequence: CDR1 SGHRS, CDR2 YFSETQ. V gave up 0 bases and J gave up 6 bases; unmatched junction bases: 3. The DNA of the CDR3 is TGCGCCAGCAGCTTGGCGGACAGGGGTAATGGCTACACCTTC. Its translation: CASSLADRGNGYTF.

This chain links TRBV7-9 with TRBJ2-7, with D possibly being TRBD1 or TRBD2 (5 bases each). The germline CDR1 and CDR2 sequences are SEHNR and FQNEAQ (reference sequence). This CDR3 region has 17 residues. The V and J ends lost 4 bases and 0 bases respectively, with 19 bases between them. CDR3 sequence (DNA): TGTGCCAGCAGCTCTGTTACGTGGGACGGTAACTCCTACGAGCAGTACTTC. Amino acid sequence: CASSSVTWDGNSYEQYF.

This clonotype has a count of ten or more. The chain couples TRBV20-1 to TRBJ2-5; tentative D call: TRBD2 (6 bases). The CDR3 runs 11 residues. Germline V gene data show CDR1 as DFQATT and CDR2 as SNEGSKA (reference sequence). Trimming removed 3 bases from V and 12 bases from J, with 14 bases in between. The CDR3 sequence: CSARFSGPKYF. The CDR3 nucleotides are TGCAGTGCTAGGTTTAGCGGACCAAAGTACTTC.

A few counts support this clonotype. The chain recombines TRBV6-5 with TRBJ2-3; TRBD2 matches 7 bases. The V gene's germline CDR1 is MNHEY and CDR2 SVGAGI. The CDR3 sequence is 16 residues long. V was pared by 0 bases and J by 2 bases, with 5 bases of the junction left unmatched. The CDR3 nucleotides read TGTGCCAGCAGTTACTCGACCAGCGGGGCCACAGATACGCAGTATTTT. Encoded protein: CASSYSTSGATDTQYF.